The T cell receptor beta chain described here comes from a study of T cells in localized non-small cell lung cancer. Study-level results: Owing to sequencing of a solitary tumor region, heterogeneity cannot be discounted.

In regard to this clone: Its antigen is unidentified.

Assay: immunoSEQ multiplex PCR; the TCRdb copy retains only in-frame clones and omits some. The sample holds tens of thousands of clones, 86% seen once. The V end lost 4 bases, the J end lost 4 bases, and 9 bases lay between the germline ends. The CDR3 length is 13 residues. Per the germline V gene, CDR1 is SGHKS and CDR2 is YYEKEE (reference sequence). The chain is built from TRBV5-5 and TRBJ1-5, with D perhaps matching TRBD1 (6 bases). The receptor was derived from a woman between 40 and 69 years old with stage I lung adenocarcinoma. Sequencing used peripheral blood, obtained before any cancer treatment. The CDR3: CASSGQINQPQHF. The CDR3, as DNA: TGTGCCAGCAGCGGACAGATAAATCAGCCCCAGCATTTT. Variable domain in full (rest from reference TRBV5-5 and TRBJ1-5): DAGVTQSPTHLIKTRGQQVTLRCSPISGHKSVSWYQQVLGQGPQFIFQYYEKEERGRGNFPDRFSARQFPNYSSELNVNALLLGDSALYLCASSGQINQPQHFGDGTRLSIL.